Below, 20 T cell receptor beta chains from the same sample are listed, as sequenced in a study of T cells in Graves' hyperthyroidism and ophthalmopathy. Amplified TCR beta CDR3 regions came from RNA transcripts. The HTBI set primed first-round TCR CDR3 RT-PCR. TCRdb recomputed calls from the multiplex PCR reads with MiXCR, one row per CDR3 protein. Of 490,000 or so distinct CDR3 sequences in the sample, 40% to 55% were seen once. Material: peripheral blood or thyroid tissue (not recorded which). The receptor set was obtained from an adult woman with Graves' disease, either hyperthyroidism or ophthalmopathy (not recorded which).

The V and J genes are TRBV7-2 and TRBJ2-2; the D is unclear. Germline V CDR1 and CDR2: SGHTA, FQGNSA. The CDR3 is made up of 15 amino acids. The V end was cut by 0 bases, the J end by 5 bases, with 10 bases between. The CDR3 sequence: CASSLALGGTGELFF. The CDR3 nucleotides are TGTGCCAGCAGCTTAGCGCTAGGTGGAACCGGGGAGCTGTTTTTT.

V is TRBV11-2 and J is TRBJ2-7; no definite D call. V lost 5 bases to trimming and J lost 1 base, with 12 bases between them. The CDR3 runs to 14 residues. Germline V gene lookup returns CDR1 SGHAT and CDR2 FQNNGV. CDR3 coding DNA: TGTGCCAGCAGCCTTTACGGACCATCCTACGAGCAGTACTTC. It translates to CASSLYGPSYEQYF.

The sample holds many counts of this clonotype. This chain uses TRBV7-3 with TRBJ1-2; 11 nucleotides agree with TRBD1. Germline values: CDR1 SGHTA, CDR2 FQGTGA. The CDR3 has 15 amino acids. With 5 bases clipped from V and 5 bases from J, the junction kept 7 bases outside the gene matches. The CDR3 DNA follows: TGTGCCAGCAGCGCCGGACAGGGGGCAGTATATGGCTACACCTTC. Residues: CASSAGQGAVYGYTF.

This clonotype was observed at least ten times. The V and J genes are TRBV7-9 and TRBJ1-1; possible D gene TRBD1, 6 bases. Germline V gene sequence: CDR1 SEHNR, CDR2 FQNEAQ (reference sequence). V shed 5 bases and J shed 11 bases, with 21 bases lying between them. The CDR3 has 14 amino acids. CDR3 sequence reads: CASSPSGVSGGAFF. DNA of the CDR3: TGTGCCAGCAGCCCTAGTGGAGTTTCCGGGGGCGCTTTCTTT.

V usage is TRBV20-1 and J usage is TRBJ1-1; TRBD1 matches 8 bases. After removal of 2 bases from V and 11 bases from J, the junction contained 10 bases not matched to a gene. The length of the CDR3 is 13 residues. The V gene's germline CDR1 is DFQATT and CDR2 SNEGSKA (reference sequence). The chain's CDR3 is CSARRQGQSSAFF. In DNA form, the CDR3 reads TGCAGTGCTAGAAGACAGGGGCAGTCTAGTGCTTTCTTT.

Notes on this clonotype: The junction and the germline gene differ at one end; a read error may be behind it. The V call is TRBV27, the J call TRBJ2-5, with D possibly matching TRBD1 (6 bases). From germline, CDR1 is MNHEY and CDR2 SMNVEV (reference sequence). The CDR3 is made up of 15 amino acids. The CDR3 loop reads CVSTQVPDRRETQYF. Here the CDR3 DNA reads TGTGTCAGCACTCAAGTCCCCGACAGGCGGGAGACCCAGTACTTC.

The J gene is TRBJ1-1, the V gene TRBV29-1, with D perhaps TRBD1 (6 bases). The V end was cut by 4 bases, the J end by 1 base, with 10 bases between. CDR1 and CDR2 (germline): SQVTM, ANQGSEA. The CDR3 covers 13 residues. CDR3 coding DNA: TGCAGCGTTGGGGGGCAGTCGAACACTGAAGCTTTCTTT. It encodes CSVGGQSNTEAFF.

V gene TRBV7-2 combines with J gene TRBJ1-6, with D hard to call. The CDR3 extends over 12 amino acids. The germline V gene has CDR1 SGHTA and CDR2 FQGNSA. Trimming removed 3 bases at V and 11 bases at J, with 8 bases between. The CDR3: CASSLVGTPLHF. CDR3 nucleotides: TGTGCCAGCAGCTTGGTCGGTACACCCCTCCACTTT.

This chain joins TRBV6-1 and TRBJ1-2, with 8 bases matching TRBD1. This CDR3 is built from 14 residues. J gave up 7 bases and V 6 bases, and 10 bases lay outside the gene matches. In germline, CDR1 is MNHNS, CDR2 SASEGT. CDR3 bases: TGTGCCAGCAGCGTTGGGCAGGGGGCTGGTGGCTACACCTTC. Translated, it gives CASSVGQGAGGYTF.

The rearrangement links TRBV19 to TRBJ2-7; perhaps TRBD1 as D (5 bases). CDR1 is LNHDA, CDR2 SQIVND, per germline (reference sequence). Trimming removed 3 bases at V and 3 bases at J, with 9 bases between. This CDR3 has 13 amino acids. CDR3: CASSMGHYYEQYF. The DNA of the CDR3 is TGTGCCAGTAGTATGGGGCATTACTACGAGCAGTACTTC.

This clonotype was detected many times. J is TRBJ1-4 and V is TRBV20-1, with D possibly being TRBD1 (5 bases). In germline, CDR1 is DFQATT, CDR2 SNEGSKA (reference sequence). V lost 3 bases, J lost 8 bases, and 10 bases lay in between. The length of the CDR3 is 12 residues. CDR3 sequence reads: CSARGRFEKLFF. The CDR3 region has the DNA TGCAGTGCTAGGGGGCGGTTCGAAAAACTGTTTTTT.

This clonotype was counted only a few times. The chain couples TRBV6-5 to TRBJ1-2; D is uncertain. Germline CDR1 and CDR2: MNHEY and SVGAGI. Trimming shortened V by 2 bases and J by 3 bases, and 10 bases separated the two germline ends. CDR3 length: 14 amino acids. The CDR3 DNA reads TGTGCCAGCAGTTACGCGGCAGGAGACTATGGCTACACCTTC. Protein: CASSYAAGDYGYTF.

A note on this clonotype: One end of the junction fails to match germline, which may point to a read error. CDR3 DNA: TGTGCCAGCAGCGCCGGCACTCTGGGGACTGAAGCCTTCTTT. It specifies CASSAGTLGTEAFF. The rearrangement links TRBV9 to TRBJ1-1, with D perhaps TRBD1 (5 bases). Germline CDR1 is SGDLS and CDR2 is YYNGEE. CDR3 length: 14 residues.

The gene calls are TRBV7-2 and TRBJ2-2; D unclear. CDR3 size: 13 residues. Germline values: CDR1 SGHTA, CDR2 FQGNSA. The V and J ends lost 5 bases and 7 bases respectively, with 11 bases between them. CDR3 amino acids: CASSAGSNGELFF. The DNA for the CDR3 is TGTGCCAGCAGCGCCGGCTCTAACGGGGAGCTGTTTTTT.

This clonotype was observed a few times. This rearrangement joins TRBV28 to TRBJ1-3, with TRBD1 matching over 7 bases. This CDR3 comprises 14 residues. V lost 8 bases and J lost 2; bases outside the gene matches: 6. Germline values: CDR1 MDHEN, CDR2 SYDVKM. This CDR3 reads CASGSGGAGNTIYF. Written as DNA, the CDR3 is TGTGCCAGCGGCTCAGGGGGGGCTGGAAACACCATATATTTT.

This chain joins TRBV2 and TRBJ1-5; no reliable D call. V lost 0 bases to trimming and J lost 0 bases, with 9 bases between them. From germline, CDR1 is SNHLY and CDR2 FYNNEI. The CDR3 runs 16 residues. Here the CDR3 reads CASSEAPGSSNQPQHF. The CDR3 region has the DNA TGTGCCAGCAGTGAAGCGCCGGGCAGTAGCAATCAGCCCCAGCATTTT.

This clonotype was counted between two and nine times. V gene TRBV3-1 combines with J gene TRBJ1-1; a weak D match, TRBD1 (6 bases). This CDR3 contains 14 residues. In germline, CDR1 is LGHDT, CDR2 YNNKEL (reference sequence). The V gene lost 9 bases and the J gene lost 5 bases, with 19 bases spanning the gap. The CDR3: CASTPADSRTEAFF. The CDR3 DNA is TGTGCCAGTACCCCGGCGGACAGTAGGACTGAAGCTTTCTTT.

Here the CDR3 DNA reads TGTGCCTCCGAGGCTCTAGGGTACTATGGCTACACCTTC. Translation gives CASEALGYYGYTF. The chain links TRBV10-3 to TRBJ1-2; D is ambiguous. The V and J ends lost 11 bases and 3 bases respectively, with 16 bases between them. This CDR3 comprises 13 residues. CDR1 is ENHRY, CDR2 SYGVKD, per germline.

This chain links TRBV29-1 with TRBJ1-1; TRBD1 might be the D (6 bases). Germline CDR1 is SQVTM and CDR2 is ANQGSEA. V gave up 7 bases and J gave up 4 bases, with 10 bases separating them. The CDR3 extends over 11 amino acids. For the CDR3, the DNA is TGCAGCGCCGGGGGCAGCACTGAAGCTTTCTTT. Translating it yields CSAGGSTEAFF. The full variable domain, its missing parts supplied by reference TRBV29-1 and TRBJ1-1, is SAVISQKPSRDICQRGTSLTIQCQVDSQVTMMFWYRQQPGQSLTLIATANQGSEATYESGFVIDKFPISRPNLTFSTLTVSNMSPEDSSIYLCSAGGSTEAFFGQGTRLTVV.

The count of this clonotype is one. At one boundary the junction diverges from the germline segment, which might be a read error. This chain connects TRBV4-1 to TRBJ2-5; the D gene is possibly TRBD2 (5 bases). This CDR3 is 20 amino acids long. Germline V lookup: CDR1 MGHRA, CDR2 YSYEKL. The CDR3, as DNA: TGTGCCAGCAGCCAAGATCGGGCCCGACCCCAGCGGACGTACCAAGAGACCCAGTACTTC. Protein: CASSQDRARPQRTYQETQYF.